Sequencing of this T cell receptor beta chain was carried out in a study of T cell changes during pregnancy in multiple sclerosis. CDR1 is WNHNN, CDR2 SYGVQD, per germline (reference sequence). V lost 2 bases and J lost 3, with 10 bases in between. CDR3 length equals 14 residues. The table came from immunoSEQ multiplex PCR; TCRdb's copy has only in-frame clones and leaves some out. The sample holds approximately 46,000 clones, roughly nine tenths seen once. This TCR was recovered from a female donor with multiple sclerosis, enrolled in a pregnancy study. The starting material was CD8+ T cells from peripheral blood mononuclear cells, obtained in the second trimester of pregnancy. The chain employs TRBV10-1 and TRBJ2-5; tentative D call: TRBD1 (6 bases). The CDR3 nucleotides read TGCGCCAGCAGTGAGCCAAACAGGGAAGAGACCCAGTACTTC. It codes for CASSEPNREETQYF.